The 19 T cell receptor beta chains reported below all come from one sample, sequenced in a study of lymphopenia after photon versus proton radiotherapy. Some clones are missing from TCRdb's copy, which holds only in-frame ones; the method was immunoSEQ multiplex PCR. Among some 25,000 clones listed, roughly 87% were seen once. Specimen: peripheral blood, collected from a patient treated with photon-based radiotherapy. The receptors were sampled from a woman aged 45-65 years with pancreatic cancer.

In its sample, this clone was seen a few times. The J gene is TRBJ2-7, the V gene TRBV27; possible D gene TRBD1, 5 bases. Germline V gene lookup returns CDR1 MNHEY and CDR2 SMNVEV (reference sequence). V shed 4 bases and J shed 2 bases, with 12 bases lying between them. The CDR3 is 14 amino acids. CDR3 sequence (DNA): TGTGCCAGCAGTTCTGCAGGGCCCCCCTACGAGCAGTACTTC. Its protein product is CASSSAGPPYEQYF.

This chain uses TRBV28 with TRBJ2-3, with 8 bases aligning to TRBD2. The V gene end was trimmed by 4 bases and the J gene end by 2 bases; junction bases not matched to a gene: 5. CDR3 length: 15 amino acids. CDR1 and CDR2 (germline): MDHEN, SYDVKM. The CDR3 sequence is CASSSREGYTDTQYF. The CDR3 nucleotides are TGTGCCAGCAGTTCTCGGGAGGGATACACAGATACGCAGTATTTT.

The rearrangement uses TRBV6-5 and TRBJ1-4, with D possibly being TRBD1 (6 bases). Germline V CDR1 and CDR2: MNHEY, SVGAGI. V was shortened by 0 bases and J by 7 bases, with 15 bases between the two germline ends. This CDR3 has 16 amino acids. The CDR3 spells CASSYSNRVVVEKLFF. The CDR3 region has the DNA TGTGCCAGCAGTTACTCGAACAGGGTGGTGGTTGAAAAACTGTTTTTT.

This clone was counted once. This sequence joins TRBV11-2 and TRBJ2-1; 12 bases fit TRBD2. V trimming: 3 bases; J trimming: 7 bases; junction bases outside the gene matches: 13. Germline V gives CDR1 SGHAT, CDR2 FQNNGV. The CDR3 is made up of 18 amino acids. CDR3 region: CASSLLTSGRAGGNEQFF. The CDR3 bases are TGTGCCAGCAGCTTGTTGACTAGCGGGAGAGCAGGGGGTAATGAGCAGTTCTTC.

The count of this clone is one. This chain joins TRBV27 and TRBJ2-7; a weak D match, TRBD1 (9 bases). Germline lookup yields CDR1 MNHEY and CDR2 SMNVEV (reference sequence). Between the trimmed V and J ends, which lost 5 bases and 6 bases, there was a span of 17 bases. CDR3 length: 14 residues. CDR3 in amino acids: CASSPLAGQGEQYF. CDR3 DNA sequence: TGTGCCAGCAGTCCCTTAGCGGGACAGGGCGAGCAGTACTTC.

The rearrangement links TRBV4-3 to TRBJ2-2, with 13 bases identical to TRBD2. Germline CDR1 is LGHNA and CDR2 is YSLEER. There are 20 residues in the CDR3. V shed 0 bases, J shed 5 bases, and the junction held 12 bases outside the gene matches. CDR3 in amino acids: CASSQEGVLAGGFMTGELFF. CDR3 DNA: TGCGCCAGCAGCCAAGAGGGGGTACTAGCGGGAGGGTTTATGACCGGGGAGCTGTTTTTT.

CDR3 bases: TGTGCCAGCAGACCAGAACAGGCGCTCTATGGCTACACCTTC. This gives the protein CASRPEQALYGYTF. J is TRBJ1-2 and V is TRBV27; a possible D gene is TRBD1 (5 bases). The germline CDR1 and CDR2 sequences are MNHEY and SMNVEV (reference sequence). V dropped 6 bases and J dropped 4 bases, with 15 bases sitting between them. CDR3 length: 14 amino acids.

The genes are TRBV5-6 and TRBJ1-4; 7 bases are a match to TRBD1. The CDR3 has 15 amino acids. J gave up 3 bases and V 5 bases, and 7 bases lay outside the gene matches. Germline V gives CDR1 SGHDT, CDR2 YYEEEE. The CDR3 spells CASRYRGWANEKLFF. The DNA of the CDR3 is TGTGCCAGCAGGTACAGGGGTTGGGCTAATGAAAAACTGTTTTTT.

This chain joins TRBV30 and TRBJ1-1, with a tentative D call TRBD1 (6 bases). The V gene lost 2 bases and the J gene lost 0 bases, with 10 bases spanning the gap. There are 14 residues in the CDR3. Germline values: CDR1 GTSNPN, CDR2 SVGIG (reference sequence). This chain's CDR3 is CAWSFTGLNTEAFF. The CDR3 DNA sequence: TGTGCCTGGAGTTTCACAGGGCTGAACACTGAAGCTTTCTTT.

This chain links TRBV7-9 with TRBJ1-1; 7 bases align to TRBD1. The V and J ends lost 5 bases and 3 bases, in that order; junction bases with no gene match: 9. Germline assignment: CDR1 SEHNR and CDR2 FQNEAQ (reference sequence). The CDR3 consists of 15 residues. The CDR3 region is CASSLSTGQHTEAFF. As DNA, the CDR3 is TGTGCCAGCAGCCTGTCAACGGGACAGCACACTGAAGCTTTCTTT.

The sample holds a few counts of this clone. The chain recombines TRBV16 with TRBJ1-3; D gene ambiguous. From germline, CDR1 is KGHSY and CDR2 FQNENV. The V and J ends lost 0 bases and 0 bases respectively, with 15 bases between them. The CDR3 totals 18 residues. This CDR3 is CASSQSGMRRSSGNTIYF. The CDR3 nucleotides read TGTGCCAGCAGCCAATCTGGTATGAGGCGGAGCTCTGGAAACACCATATATTTT.

Only a few counts were recorded for this clone. The genes are TRBV18 and TRBJ1-5, with no clear D. Per germline, CDR1 KGHSH and CDR2 LQKENI. The CDR3 contains 15 residues. Trimming pared 5 bases from V and 2 bases from J, leaving 13 bases between. CDR3 residues: CASSEGREGNQPQHF. CDR3 nucleotides: TGTGCCAGCTCAGAGGGAAGGGAGGGCAATCAGCCCCAGCATTTT.

V usage is TRBV4-3 and J usage is TRBJ1-3; D is possibly TRBD1 (5 bases). This CDR3 is 16 amino acids long. V lost 0 bases and J 4 bases, leaving 13 bases between the germline ends. In germline, CDR1 is LGHNA, CDR2 YSLEER. The CDR3 DNA follows: TGCGCCAGCAGCCAAGATCAAGGGGTGCAAGGAAACACCATATATTTT. Translation gives CASSQDQGVQGNTIYF.

This clone was recorded once. The CDR3 spells CASSPTGTSGTHEQFF. The CDR3 region has the DNA TGTGCCAGCAGTCCCACCGGGACTAGCGGGACCCATGAGCAGTTCTTC. The chain carries TRBV27 and TRBJ2-1; 13 bases line up with TRBD2. V shed 5 bases, J shed 8 bases, and the junction held 9 bases outside the gene matches. CDR1 is MNHEY and CDR2 is SMNVEV in the germline V gene (reference sequence). The CDR3 covers 16 residues.

The V and J genes are TRBV5-6 and TRBJ2-3; TRBD2 is a possible D gene (7 bases). V was cut by 4 bases and J by 3 bases, with 15 bases left in between. The CDR3 consists of 15 residues. Germline assignment: CDR1 SGHDT and CDR2 YYEEEE. The CDR3 loop is CASSPWGGGTDTQYF. CDR3 nucleotides: TGTGCCAGCAGCCCATGGGGGGGCGGGACAGATACGCAGTATTTT.

The chain has TRBV13 and TRBJ1-1, with 12 nucleotides matching TRBD1. Germline CDR1 PRHDT, CDR2 FYEKMQ (reference sequence). The CDR3 runs to 18 residues. V trimming: 5 bases; J trimming: 10 bases; junction bases outside the gene matches: 20. The CDR3 reads CASSLASWGAGQGAGAFF. In DNA form, the CDR3 reads TGTGCCAGCAGCCTCGCGAGCTGGGGCGCGGGACAGGGGGCAGGAGCTTTCTTT.

The chain couples TRBV7-2 to TRBJ1-1; tentative D call: TRBD1 (5 bases). The CDR3 covers 16 residues. V lost 1 base and J 6 bases, leaving 18 bases between the germline ends. Germline V gene sequence: CDR1 SGHTA, CDR2 FQGNSA. The DNA for the CDR3 is TGTGCCAGCAGCTTAGTATGGCAGGGAGGAATCGCTGAAGCTTTCTTT. Its translation is CASSLVWQGGIAEAFF.

V is TRBV18 and J is TRBJ2-7; D perhaps matches TRBD1 (6 bases). V dropped 3 bases and J dropped 5 bases, with 8 bases sitting between them. CDR3 length equals 12 residues. Per the germline V gene, CDR1 is KGHSH and CDR2 is LQKENI. Here the CDR3 DNA reads TGTGCCAGCTCACCTGACAGGAACGAGCAGTACTTC. Translating it yields CASSPDRNEQYF.

In its sample, this clone was seen once. The gene calls are TRBV7-9 and TRBJ2-7; 10 bases map to TRBD2. Losses at the gene ends were 5 bases for V and 2 bases for J; bases not matched to a gene: 6. Germline V CDR1 and CDR2: SEHNR, FQNEAQ (reference sequence). The CDR3 has 15 amino acids. The DNA of the CDR3 is TGTGCCAGCAGCCACGGGACTAGCGCGGCCTACGAGCAGTACTTC. This sequence encodes CASSHGTSAAYEQYF.